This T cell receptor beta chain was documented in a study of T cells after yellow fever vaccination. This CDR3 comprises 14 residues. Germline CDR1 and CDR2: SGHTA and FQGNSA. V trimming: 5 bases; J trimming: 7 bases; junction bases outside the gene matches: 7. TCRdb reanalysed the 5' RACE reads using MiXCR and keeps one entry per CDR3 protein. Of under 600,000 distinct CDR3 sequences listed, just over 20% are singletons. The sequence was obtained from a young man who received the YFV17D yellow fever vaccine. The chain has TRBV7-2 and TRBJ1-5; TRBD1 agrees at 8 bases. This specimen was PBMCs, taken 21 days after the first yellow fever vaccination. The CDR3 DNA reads TGTGCCAGCAGCCCGAACAGGGGGGAGCAGCCCCAGCATTTT. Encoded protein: CASSPNRGEQPQHF.